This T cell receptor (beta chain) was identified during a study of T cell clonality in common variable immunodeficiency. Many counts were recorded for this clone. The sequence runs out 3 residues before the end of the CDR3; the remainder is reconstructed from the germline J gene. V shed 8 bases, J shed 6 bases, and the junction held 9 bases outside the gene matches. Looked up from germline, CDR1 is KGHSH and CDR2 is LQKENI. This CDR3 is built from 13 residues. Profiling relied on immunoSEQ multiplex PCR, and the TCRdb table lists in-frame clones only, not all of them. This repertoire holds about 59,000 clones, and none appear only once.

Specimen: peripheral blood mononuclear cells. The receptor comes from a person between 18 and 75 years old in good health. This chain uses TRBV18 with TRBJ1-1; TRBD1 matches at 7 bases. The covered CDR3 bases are TGTGCCAGCCGAATTACGACAGGGTCTGAA. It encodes CASRITTGSE. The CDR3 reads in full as CASRITTGSEAFF.